One and the same sample provided the 8 T cell receptor beta chains below, sequenced in a study of lymphopenia after photon versus proton radiotherapy. Sequenced by immunoSEQ multiplex PCR; TCRdb stores in-frame clones only, minus some. The sample yields roughly 58,000 clones, roughly 87% seen once. The material was peripheral blood, obtained from a patient treated with proton-based radiotherapy. Source of these receptors: a man of 80 years or more with esophageal cancer.

This clone was seen once. The genes are TRBV18 and TRBJ2-1; D might be TRBD2 (5 bases). Germline loops: CDR1 KGHSH, CDR2 LQKENI. CDR3 length equals 17 residues. The V gene lost 5 bases and the J gene lost 1 base, with 18 bases spanning the gap. The DNA of the CDR3 is TGTGCCAGCTCAAGAGGACCGGGGTTCTCTTCCTACAATGAGCAGTTCTTC. Its protein product is CASSRGPGFSSYNEQFF.

V gene TRBV5-5 combines with J gene TRBJ1-2; 8 nucleotides match TRBD1. Germline values: CDR1 SGHKS, CDR2 YYEKEE (reference sequence). With 5 bases clipped from V and 2 bases from J, the junction kept 11 bases outside the gene matches. This CDR3 has 16 amino acids. DNA of the CDR3: TGTGCCAGCAGGGGTATCGACAGGGGTTTAAACTATGGCTACACCTTC. It yields the protein CASRGIDRGLNYGYTF.

CDR3 loop: CASKDLGLAGFTGELFF. CDR3 in DNA: TGCGCCAGCAAGGACTTGGGACTAGCGGGGTTCACCGGGGAGCTGTTTTTT. The chain is built from TRBV5-1 and TRBJ2-2; 13 bases are a match to TRBD2. V shed 6 bases, J shed 4 bases, and the junction held 9 bases outside the gene matches. Germline-derived CDR1 and CDR2 are SGHRS and YFSETQ. The CDR3 is 17 residues long.

V and J are TRBV7-2 and TRBJ2-2; 9 nucleotides line up with TRBD1. Per germline, CDR1 SGHTA and CDR2 FQGNSA. This CDR3 is built from 15 residues. Trimming at V came to 3 bases and at J to 7 bases, leaving 6 bases not matched to a gene. For the CDR3, the DNA is TGTGCCAGCAGCTTGAGGGACAGGGTCGGCGGGGAGCTGTTTTTT. Translated, it gives CASSLRDRVGGELFF. Full variable domain (outside the CDR3, taken from reference TRBV7-2 and TRBJ2-2): GAGVSQSPSNKVTEKGKDVELRCDPISGHTALYWYRQSLGQGLEFLIYFQGNSAPDKSGLPSDRFSAERTGGSVSTLTIQRTQQEDSAVYLCASSLRDRVGGELFFGEGSRLTVL.

The chain is built from TRBV25-1 and TRBJ2-1; no clear D gene. Germline V CDR1 and CDR2: MGHDK, SYGVNS. The CDR3 has 14 residues. Between the trimmed V and J ends, which lost 10 bases and 0 bases, there was a span of 13 bases. DNA for the CDR3: TGTGCCAACAGCACAACGAGCTCCTACAATGAGCAGTTCTTC. Protein sequence: CANSTTSSYNEQFF.

CDR3 in amino acids: CAWSSGLLDGYTF. The CDR3 DNA is TGTGCCTGGAGTTCGGGACTCCTTGATGGCTACACCTTC. This rearrangement joins TRBV30 to TRBJ1-2; D might be TRBD1 (5 bases). The germline V gene has CDR1 GTSNPN and CDR2 SVGIG (reference sequence). The V and J ends lost 2 bases and 6 bases respectively, with 13 bases between them. The CDR3 is 13 amino acids.

The J gene is TRBJ1-3, the V gene TRBV30; TRBD1 is a possible D gene (5 bases). This CDR3 contains 15 residues. CDR1 and CDR2 (germline): GTSNPN, SVGIG (reference sequence). Trimming took off 2 bases at V and 0 bases at J, with 11 bases between the two ends. As DNA, the CDR3 is TGTGCCTGGAGTCCGGGACCTTTCTCTGGAAACACCATATATTTT. Translating gives CAWSPGPFSGNTIYF. Combining the CDR3 with reference TRBV30 and TRBJ1-3 gives the whole variable domain SQTIHQWPATLVQPVGSPLSLECTVEGTSNPNLYWYRQAAGRGLQLLFYSVGIGQISSEVPQNLSASRPQDRQFILSSKKLLLSDSGFYLCAWSPGPFSGNTIYFGEGSWLTVV.

The chain employs TRBV4-3 and TRBJ1-1, with no clear D. This CDR3 region has 15 residues. CDR1 and CDR2 (germline): LGHNA, YSLEER. The V gene lost 4 bases and the J gene lost 7 bases, with 19 bases spanning the gap. The CDR3 DNA reads as TGCGCCAGCAGCCGGCAGGTCGGTGAGTCATTTGAAGCTTTCTTT. Encoded protein: CASSRQVGESFEAFF.